What follows are 16 T cell receptor gamma chains derived from one specimen sequenced in a study of gamma-delta chains in newborns, infants, children. TCRdb reanalysed the reads with CATT. The profile shows about 1,100 gamma-chain clones, 4.1% of them singletons. Sequences were obtained from blood. These receptors were obtained from a child who was a newborn, infant or young child, either healthy, febrile or measles-vaccinated (not recorded which).

V usage is TRGV9 and J usage is TRGJP. Looked up from germline, CDR1 is GITISATS and CDR2 is ISYDGTV (reference sequence). Losses at the gene ends were 5 bases for V and 4 bases for J; bases not matched to a gene: 8. CDR3 length equals 17 residues. The CDR3 sequence: CALWGVSQELGKKIKVF. CDR3 sequence (DNA): TGTGCCTTGTGGGGGGTCTCTCAAGAGTTGGGCAAAAAAATCAAGGTATTT.

This clone has only a few counts. This specimen includes other DNA sequences encoding the same CDR3. V usage is TRGV8 and J usage is TRGJ1 or TRGJ2. V trimming: 3 bases; J trimming: 0 bases; junction bases outside the gene matches: 2. CDR3 length: 13 amino acids. From germline, CDR1 is VENAVY and CDR2 YDSYNSRV. CDR3 protein: CATWDSNYYKKLF. The CDR3 nucleotides read TGTGCCACCTGGGATTCGAATTATTATAAGAAACTCTTT.

A word on this clone: A read error is possible here, since a much larger clone lies one base away. This sequence joins TRGV9 and TRGJP. Germline CDR1 is GITISATS and CDR2 is ISYDGTV (reference sequence). CDR3 length equals 17 residues. CDR3 protein: CALWEVQGESGKKIKVF. The CDR3 nucleotides read TGTGCCTTGTGGGAGGTGCAAGGAGAGTCGGGCAAAAAAATCAAGGTATTT.

This clone was detected only a few times. The identical CDR3 is also encoded by other nucleotide sequences in the sample. The genes are TRGV9 and TRGJP. The CDR3 runs 17 residues. Germline CDR1 reads GITISATS; CDR2 reads ISYDGTV (reference sequence). The trim removed 2 bases at V and 3 bases at J, leaving 4 bases unmatched. This CDR3 reads CALWEAQQELGKKIKVF. The CDR3 nucleotides are TGTGCCTTGTGGGAGGCACAGCAAGAGTTGGGCAAAAAAATCAAGGTATTT.

This clone turned up a few times. TCRdb lists the protein of a much larger clone for this DNA, which differs at residue 8, so this is likely a read error; the protein given here is translated from the DNA itself. This sequence joins TRGV9 and TRGJP. The CDR3 runs 16 residues. Germline loops: CDR1 GITISATS, CDR2 ISYDGTV (reference sequence). CDR3 residues: CALWDHQDLGKKIKVF. The CDR3 DNA is TGTGCCTTGTGGGACCATCAAGATTTGGGCAAAAAAATCAAGGTATTT.

This clone has more than one count but fewer than ten. Other DNA sequences from this sample encode an identical CDR3 as well. The chain couples TRGV9 to TRGJP. Trimming cost V 3 bases and J 4 bases; bases outside gene matches: 3. The CDR3 runs to 16 residues. Looked up from germline, CDR1 is GITISATS and CDR2 is ISYDGTV (reference sequence). The CDR3 sequence: CALWENQELGKKIKVF. In DNA form, the CDR3 reads TGTGCCTTGTGGGAGAACCAAGAGTTGGGCAAAAAAATCAAGGTATTT.

This clone counts as medium-sized. This chain uses TRGV9 with TRGJP. This CDR3 comprises 16 residues. Germline CDR1 and CDR2: GITISATS and ISYDGTV (reference sequence). Trimming at V came to 5 bases and at J to 4 bases, leaving 5 bases not matched to a gene. The CDR3 loop reads CALWVNQELGKKIKVF. The CDR3 DNA sequence: TGTGCCTTGTGGGTGAATCAAGAGTTGGGCAAAAAAATCAAGGTATTT.

This clone is medium-sized. Other DNA sequences from this sample encode an identical CDR3 as well. The chain couples TRGV9 to TRGJP. V shed 0 bases, J shed 7 bases, and the junction held 12 bases outside the gene matches. The CDR3 totals 19 residues. The germline CDR1 and CDR2 sequences are GITISATS and ISYDGTV (reference sequence). This CDR3 is CALWEVKEQRELGKKIKVF. CDR3 nucleotide sequence: TGTGCCTTGTGGGAGGTGAAGGAGCAAAGGGAGTTGGGCAAAAAAATCAAGGTATTT.

By frequency in the sample, this clone is large. The chain links TRGV9 to TRGJ1 or TRGJ2. V was clipped by 5 bases and J by 3 bases; unmatched bases: 7. Per germline, CDR1 GITISATS and CDR2 ISYDGTV (reference sequence). The CDR3 totals 13 residues. The CDR3 protein is CALWGSLYYKKLF. CDR3 bases: TGTGCCTTGTGGGGATCCCTTTATTATAAGAAACTCTTT.

There are a few counts of this clone. This could be a read error, since a much larger clone is one nucleotide away. This sample includes further DNA sequences coding for the same CDR3. The V gene is TRGV9, the J gene TRGJP. The J segment lost 7 bases and the V segment lost 0 bases, leaving 3 bases of the junction unmatched. This CDR3 contains 16 residues. CDR1 and CDR2 from the germline V gene are GITISATS and ISYDGTV (reference sequence). CDR3 residues: CALWEVLELGKKIKVF. The CDR3 bases are TGTGCCTTGTGGGAGGTGCTTGAGTTGGGCAAAAAAATCAAGGTATTT.

This clone is medium-sized (0.01 to 0.1%) within its sample. The chain joins TRGV9 to TRGJ1 or TRGJ2. CDR3 length: 13 amino acids. J was trimmed by 1 base and V by 0 bases; bases with no gene match: 0. Germline V gene sequence: CDR1 GITISATS, CDR2 ISYDGTV (reference sequence). In nucleotides, the CDR3 is TGTGCCTTGTGGGAGGTGAATTATTATAAGAAACTCTTT. This sequence encodes CALWEVNYYKKLF.

Concerning this clone: With a much larger clone just one base away, this may be a read error. This sequence joins TRGV9 and TRGJP. With V trimmed by 4 bases and J by 4 bases, 4 bases remained unmatched. CDR1 is GITISATS and CDR2 is ISYDGTV in the germline V gene (reference sequence). CDR3 length equals 16 residues. The CDR3 sequence: CALWDVQELGKKIKVF. CDR3 sequence (DNA): TGTGCCTTGTGGGATGTACAAGAGTTGGGCAAAAAAATCAAGGTATTT.

As concerns this clone: A much larger clone sits a single nucleotide away, making a read error possible. The rearrangement links TRGV9 to TRGJP. The CDR3 is 15 residues long. With 9 bases clipped from V and 4 bases from J, the junction kept 6 bases outside the gene matches. Germline V lookup: CDR1 GITISATS, CDR2 ISYDGTV (reference sequence). The CDR3 DNA reads TGTGCCTTGCGGTACCAAGAGTTGGGCAAAAAAATCAAGGTATTT. This sequence encodes CALRYQELGKKIKVF.

This clone was counted between two and nine times. This chain uses TRGV8 with TRGJ1 or TRGJ2. This CDR3 is 12 amino acids long. V dropped 6 bases and J dropped 7; count of bases not matched to a gene: 9. Looked up from germline, CDR1 is VENAVY and CDR2 is YDSYNSRV. The CDR3 is CATWSITYKKLF. The CDR3 DNA follows: TGTGCCACCTGGTCGATCACCTATAAGAAACTCTTT.

This clone is labeled large. The rearrangement joins TRGV9 to TRGJP. CDR3 length equals 17 residues. Trimming took 2 bases from V and 7 from J; bases not matched to a gene: 8. The germline V gene has CDR1 GITISATS and CDR2 ISYDGTV (reference sequence). The CDR3 region has the DNA TGTGCCTTGTGGGAGGGTGTTCCGGAGTTGGGCAAAAAAATCAAGGTATTT. Amino acids: CALWEGVPELGKKIKVF.

This clone is labeled as medium-sized. Other DNA sequences within the sample encode an identical CDR3. V gene TRGV9 combines with J gene TRGJP. Germline V gene sequence: CDR1 GITISATS, CDR2 ISYDGTV (reference sequence). CDR3 length: 16 amino acids. V lost 3 bases and J lost 4; bases outside the gene matches: 3. This CDR3 is CALWEPQELGKKIKVF. In DNA form, the CDR3 reads TGTGCCTTGTGGGAGCCACAAGAGTTGGGCAAAAAAATCAAGGTATTT.